The rows below give T cell receptor beta chains drawn from one sample of a study of PD-1 blockade in mismatch repair-deficient tumors. TCRdb's copy holds only in-frame clones and misses some; the assay was immunoSEQ multiplex PCR. The repertoire holds tens of thousands of clones, with approximately 80% as singletons. Material: peripheral blood, obtained 4 weeks after starting pembrolizumab. The source of these receptors is an adult with mismatch repair-deficient cancer. Each CDR3 is given with its conserved first and last residue. Each record gives: V gene, clone size, D gene, J gene, CDR3 protein, CDR3 DNA. A D gene is named only where the DNA matches it firmly. Clone sizes are given selectively: once, few, many, or a class where the clone is expanded.

V: TRBV14; size: few; D: TRBD2; J: TRBJ2-1; CDR3: CASSLRGSVYNEQFF; DNA: TGTGCCAGCAGCCTCCGCGGGAGTGTCTACAATGAGCAGTTCTTC
V: TRBV2; size: NA; D: NA; J: TRBJ1-1; CDR3: CATTSTENTEAFF; DNA: TGTGCCACCACCTCGACAGAGAACACTGAAGCTTTCTTT
V: TRBV6-4; size: once; D: TRBD2; J: TRBJ2-3; CDR3: CASSAELAGVGTDTQYF; DNA: TGTGCCAGCAGTGCCGAACTAGCGGGAGTTGGCACAGATACGCAGTATTTT
V: TRBV6-6; size: NA; D: NA; J: TRBJ2-5; CDR3: CASTRKMTQYF; DNA: TGTGCCAGCACCCGTAAAATGACCCAGTACTTC
V: TRBV27; size: NA; D: NA; J: TRBJ2-7; CDR3: CASKKNGVYEQYF; DNA: TGTGCCAGCAAGAAGAACGGGGTCTACGAGCAGTACTTC
V: TRBV6-5; size: few; D: NA; J: TRBJ2-7; CDR3: CASSYHRERSYEQYF; DNA: TGTGCCAGCAGTTACCACCGGGAGCGCAGCTACGAGCAGTACTTC
V: TRBV2; size: NA; D: NA; J: TRBJ2-5; CDR3: CASRTSGETQYF; DNA: TGTGCCAGCAGGACGTCCGGGGAGACCCAGTACTTC
V: TRBV10-1; size: NA; D: NA; J: TRBJ2-1; CDR3: CASSESGRGEQFF; DNA: TGCGCCAGCAGTGAGTCGGGCCGAGGTGAGCAGTTCTTC
V: TRBV29-1; size: NA; D: NA; J: TRBJ1-1; CDR3: CSVASWGQNTEAFF; DNA: TGCAGCGTTGCGTCTTGGGGGCAAAACACTGAAGCTTTCTTT
V: TRBV28; size: few; D: NA; J: TRBJ1-2; CDR3: CASSFGSNYGYTF; DNA: TGTGCCAGCAGTTTTGGCAGTAACTATGGCTACACCTTC
V: TRBV2; size: NA; D: TRBD1; J: TRBJ2-3; CDR3: CASSMTGEDTQYF; DNA: TGTGCCAGCAGTATGACAGGGGAAGATACGCAGTATTTT
V: TRBV5-6; size: NA; D: NA; J: TRBJ1-2; CDR3: CASTYWTNYGYTF; DNA: TGTGCCAGCACCTACTGGACGAACTATGGCTACACCTTC
V: TRBV5-6; size: NA; D: TRBD2; J: TRBJ2-2; CDR3: CASSPSGSYGGELFF; DNA: TGTGCCAGCAGCCCTAGCGGGAGCTATGGCGGGGAGCTGTTTTTT
V: TRBV2; size: NA; D: NA; J: TRBJ2-7; CDR3: CASSDGGNSYEQYF; DNA: TGTGCCAGCAGTGACGGCGGGAACTCCTACGAGCAGTACTTC
V: TRBV18; size: NA; D: NA; J: TRBJ1-2; CDR3: CASSPGGGLYGYTF; DNA: TGTGCCAGCTCACCCGGCGGGGGGCTATATGGCTACACCTTC
V: TRBV5-1; size: NA; D: NA; J: TRBJ2-5; CDR3: CASSLTSLGHQETQYF; DNA: TGCGCCAGCAGCTTGACCAGTCTTGGGCATCAAGAGACCCAGTACTTC
V: TRBV28; size: NA; D: TRBD2; J: TRBJ2-1; CDR3: CASSPGLAGDNEQFF; DNA: TGTGCCAGCAGTCCGGGACTAGCGGGGGACAATGAGCAGTTCTTC
V: TRBV7-3; size: NA; D: NA; J: TRBJ1-2; CDR3: CASSLAFRGNGYTF; DNA: TGTGCCAGCAGCTTAGCTTTTCGGGGAAATGGCTACACCTTC
V: TRBV19; size: once; D: NA; J: TRBJ1-1; CDR3: CASSINRVNTEAFF; DNA: TGTGCCAGTAGTATAAACAGGGTGAACACTGAAGCTTTCTTT
V: TRBV28; size: NA; D: NA; J: TRBJ1-5; CDR3: CASSLSDRHQPQHF; DNA: TGTGCCAGCAGTCTCTCGGACAGACATCAGCCCCAGCATTTT
V: TRBV7-2; size: NA; D: NA; J: TRBJ1-5; CDR3: CASSSSPGSNQPQHF; DNA: TGTGCCAGCAGCTCGTCACCTGGGAGCAATCAGCCCCAGCATTTT
V: TRBV5-6; size: once; D: NA; J: TRBJ1-1; CDR3: CASSLGRNTEAFF; DNA: TGTGCCAGCAGCTTGGGGAGGAACACTGAAGCTTTCTTT
V: TRBV27; size: once; D: TRBD1; J: TRBJ1-5; CDR3: CASSIRQGGRDSNQPQHF; DNA: TGTGCCAGCAGTATCCGACAGGGGGGGAGAGATAGCAATCAGCCCCAGCATTTT
V: TRBV18; size: once; D: NA; J: TRBJ1-5; CDR3: CASSPSGGGGSQPQHF; DNA: TGTGCCAGCTCACCATCCGGGGGGGGTGGGAGTCAGCCCCAGCATTTT
V: TRBV7-6; size: NA; D: TRBD1; J: TRBJ1-2; CDR3: CASSRDREGYGYTF; DNA: TGTGCCAGCAGCCGGGACAGGGAGGGCTATGGCTACACCTTC
V: TRBV28; size: NA; D: NA; J: TRBJ2-5; CDR3: CASSLAAVVGTQYF; DNA: TGTGCCAGCAGTTTGGCAGCGGTTGTCGGGACCCAGTACTTC
V: TRBV6-5; size: NA; D: NA; J: TRBJ2-3; CDR3: CASSSPGYTQYF; DNA: TGTGCCAGCAGCAGCCCCGGTTATACGCAGTATTTT
V: TRBV28; size: once; D: NA; J: TRBJ1-2; CDR3: CASSENTGIDGYTF; DNA: TGTGCCAGCAGCGAAAATACAGGGATAGATGGCTACACCTTC
V: TRBV5-1; size: NA; D: TRBD2; J: TRBJ2-2; CDR3: CASSPREANTGELFF; DNA: TGCGCCAGCAGCCCACGGGAGGCGAACACCGGGGAGCTGTTTTTT
V: TRBV6-1; size: NA; D: NA; J: TRBJ1-5; CDR3: CASSGRTTGLRNQPQHF; DNA: TGTGCCAGCAGTGGAAGAACAACAGGGTTGCGCAATCAGCCCCAGCATTTT
V: TRBV2; size: few; D: TRBD2; J: TRBJ2-1; CDR3: CASLAGVLNEQFF; DNA: TGTGCCAGCCTGGCGGGAGTGCTAAATGAGCAGTTCTTC
V: TRBV19; size: few; D: NA; J: TRBJ2-7; CDR3: CASSIARGMGEQYF; DNA: TGTGCCAGTAGTATCGCTCGCGGGATGGGTGAGCAGTACTTC
V: TRBV27; size: NA; D: TRBD1; J: TRBJ1-2; CDR3: CASSLLQGADGYTF; DNA: TGTGCCAGCAGTTTACTACAGGGGGCCGATGGCTACACCTTC
V: TRBV4-1; size: NA; D: NA; J: TRBJ2-1; CDR3: CASSQDLYNEQFF; DNA: TGCGCCAGCAGCCAAGATCTATACAATGAGCAGTTCTTC
V: TRBV4-1; size: NA; D: TRBD1; J: TRBJ1-6; CDR3: CASSQEIVALDRASGSLHF; DNA: TGCGCCAGCAGCCAAGAGATTGTGGCTTTGGACAGGGCTTCGGGTTCCCTCCACTTT
V: TRBV5-1; size: NA; D: NA; J: TRBJ2-7; CDR3: CASSFQTGITGEQYF; DNA: TGCGCCAGCAGCTTTCAAACGGGCATAACGGGGGAGCAGTACTTC
V: TRBV19; size: NA; D: NA; J: TRBJ2-5; CDR3: CASSNREQTQYF; DNA: TGTGCCAGTAGCAACAGGGAGCAGACCCAGTACTTC
V: TRBV11-2; size: NA; D: TRBD1; J: TRBJ2-1; CDR3: CASSASRQGLFF; DNA: TGTGCCAGCAGCGCAAGTAGACAGGGCTTGTTCTTC
V: TRBV6-1; size: NA; D: NA; J: TRBJ1-1; CDR3: CASSEAVKTLNTEAFF; DNA: TGTGCCAGCAGTGAAGCGGTAAAGACATTGAACACTGAAGCTTTCTTT
V: TRBV2; size: NA; D: TRBD1; J: TRBJ1-1; CDR3: CASSFRDRGEAFF; DNA: TGTGCCAGCAGTTTCCGGGACAGGGGAGAAGCTTTCTTT
V: TRBV9; size: medium-sized; D: NA; J: TRBJ2-7; CDR3: CASSPSALTGHEQYF; DNA: TGTGCCAGCAGCCCCTCGGCACTAACCGGGCACGAGCAGTACTTC
V: TRBV13; size: once; D: TRBD2; J: TRBJ2-5; CDR3: CASSLEASGRRETQYF; DNA: TGTGCCAGCAGCTTAGAGGCTAGCGGGAGACGGGAGACCCAGTACTTC
V: TRBV2; size: NA; D: NA; J: TRBJ1-2; CDR3: CASSGPGENYGYTF; DNA: TGTGCCAGCAGTGGACCTGGAGAAAACTATGGCTACACCTTC
V: TRBV6-5; size: few; D: TRBD1; J: TRBJ2-2; CDR3: CASSQTTGVTGELFF; DNA: TGTGCCAGCAGTCAGACGACAGGGGTGACCGGGGAGCTGTTTTTT
V: TRBV18; size: NA; D: TRBD2; J: TRBJ2-2; CDR3: CASSPLPAGELAGELFF; DNA: TGTGCCAGCTCACCACTTCCAGCGGGAGAATTGGCCGGGGAGCTGTTTTTT
V: TRBV25-1; size: NA; D: NA; J: TRBJ1-2; CDR3: CASSDRVIYGYTF; DNA: TGTGCCAGCAGTGACAGGGTGATCTATGGCTACACCTTC
V: TRBV27; size: NA; D: TRBD2; J: TRBJ2-7; CDR3: CASSGLAGGHEQYF; DNA: TGTGCCAGCAGCGGACTAGCGGGAGGCCACGAGCAGTACTTC